This TCR beta chain appears in the sequencing data of a study of blood T cell repertoires in COVID-19. Study overall: The origin of the acute and convalescent COVID-19 samples was the United States, Italy and Spain. The cDNA or gDNA used as material had been derived from T cells, B-cell-depleted T cells, or PBMCs.

CDR3 length: 13 amino acids. J gave up 10 bases and V 6 bases, and 6 bases lay outside the gene matches. Germline V CDR1 and CDR2: MGHDK, SYGVNS. Generated by immunoSEQ multiplex PCR, the TCRdb table keeps only in-frame clones and is missing some. The sample holds a few hundred thousand clones, about nine tenths seen once. The sequence derives from a woman in her forties or fifties with COVID-19, enrolled during active disease. Specimen: peripheral blood. The V call is TRBV25-1, the J call TRBJ1-6; 7 nucleotides line up with TRBD1. CDR3 in amino acids: CASRTSGGSPLHF. In nucleotides, the CDR3 is TGTGCCAGCAGGACTTCAGGGGGATCACCCCTCCACTTT.